A single sample gave rise to the 24 T cell receptor beta chains below, sequenced in a study of blood T cell repertoires in COVID-19. TCRdb keeps only in-frame clones here, not all; method: immunoSEQ multiplex PCR. The profile shows roughly 260,000 clones, around 86% of them singletons. The material sequenced was PBMCs or T cells enriched from blood (not recorded which). The receptors here all came from a woman between 18 and 29 years old who had recovered from COVID-19.

This clone appeared a single time. The chain uses TRBV23-1 and TRBJ1-4; D not certain. TRBV23-1 qualifies as an ORF whose function is uncertain. V lost 0 bases and J 0 bases, leaving 11 bases between the germline ends. The CDR3 length is 17 residues. The CDR3 region is CASSQSREFTTNEKLFF. In DNA, the CDR3 is TGCGCCAGCAGTCAATCGAGGGAGTTTACAACTAATGAAAAACTGTTTTTT.

The chain links TRBV7-2 to TRBJ1-1, with TRBD1 identical over 7 bases. The CDR3 covers 14 residues. From germline, CDR1 is SGHTA and CDR2 FQGNSA. The V and J ends lost 4 bases and 5 bases, in that order; junction bases with no gene match: 7. CDR3 region: CASSSRQGGTEAFF. The DNA of the CDR3 is TGTGCCAGCAGCTCAAGACAGGGTGGGACTGAAGCTTTCTTT.

The J gene is TRBJ2-5, the V gene TRBV4-2, with TRBD2 as a possible D gene (6 bases). Germline values: CDR1 LGHNA, CDR2 YNFKEQ. Trimming removed 4 bases at V and 4 bases at J, with 22 bases between. This CDR3 spans 17 amino acids. CDR3 region: CASSLISASPGGETQYF. CDR3 nucleotides: TGTGCCAGCAGCCTAATCTCGGCCTCCCCCGGGGGAGAGACCCAGTACTTC.

This chain joins TRBV30 and TRBJ1-4, with no clear D. The germline V and J ends were trimmed by 2 bases and 7 bases, with 5 bases remaining between them. The CDR3 is 11 residues long. From germline, CDR1 is GTSNPN and CDR2 SVGIG (reference sequence). The CDR3 coding sequence is TGTGCCTGGAGTATCGGTGAAAAACTGTTTTTT. Translated: CAWSIGEKLFF.

The genes are TRBV3-1 (or the pseudogene TRBV3-2) and TRBJ1-2, with D maybe TRBD1 (5 bases). Germline-derived CDR1 and CDR2 are LGHDT and YNNKEL (reference sequence). The CDR3 extends over 17 amino acids. The V end lost 0 bases, the J end lost 7 bases, and 21 bases lay between the germline ends. The CDR3, as DNA: TGTGCCAGCAGCCAAGATCGCGGGACCGGGGGGACGGGTGGCTACACCTTC. Its protein is CASSQDRGTGGTGGYTF.

This clone was seen a handful of times. The chain has TRBV27 and TRBJ2-7; no definite D call. The germline V gene encodes CDR1 MNHEY and CDR2 SMNVEV (reference sequence). The CDR3 spans 13 residues. Deletions cut 4 bases from V and 0 bases from J, with 7 bases between. CDR3 protein: CASSSTNSYEQYF. CDR3 nucleotides: TGTGCCAGCAGTTCCACAAACTCCTACGAGCAGTACTTC.

The chain has TRBV6-5 and TRBJ1-1; D perhaps matches TRBD1 (5 bases). Germline CDR1 reads MNHEY; CDR2 reads SVGAGI. The CDR3 contains 12 residues. Trimming took off 6 bases at V and 3 bases at J, with 8 bases between the two ends. The CDR3 DNA reads TGTGCCAGCAGCTCACAGGACACTGAAGCTTTCTTT. It yields the protein CASSSQDTEAFF.

The chain carries TRBV6-5 and TRBJ2-2, with 7 bases aligning to TRBD1. The CDR3 is 16 residues long. V gave up 2 bases and J gave up 5 bases; unmatched junction bases: 8. Germline lookup yields CDR1 MNHEY and CDR2 SVGAGI. Here the CDR3 DNA reads TGTGCCAGCAGTTACCTTGACAGGGTCGGGACCGGGGAGCTGTTTTTT. It translates to CASSYLDRVGTGELFF.

V is TRBV28 and J is TRBJ2-1, with 7 bases aligning to TRBD2. Germline assignment: CDR1 MDHEN and CDR2 SYDVKM. The length of the CDR3 is 15 residues. Trimming cost V 7 bases and J 5 bases; bases outside gene matches: 11. In DNA form, the CDR3 reads TGTGCCAGCATGAGAGCGGGAATACCTAACAATGAGCAGTTCTTC. Encoded protein: CASMRAGIPNNEQFF. The whole variable domain, remainder taken from reference TRBV28 and TRBJ2-1, is DVKVTQSSRYLVKRTGEKVFLECVQDMDHENMFWYRQDPGLGLRLIYFSYDVKMKEKGDIPEGYSVSREKKERFSLILESASTNQTSMYLCASMRAGIPNNEQFFGPGTRLTVL.

The CDR3 protein is CASSSGASNQPQHF. As DNA, the CDR3 is TGTGCCAGCAGTTCAGGGGCGAGCAATCAGCCCCAGCATTTT. The V call is TRBV2, the J call TRBJ1-5, with TRBD1 as a possible D gene (6 bases). V lost 5 bases to trimming and J lost 1 base, with 9 bases between them. This CDR3 contains 14 residues. CDR1 is SNHLY, CDR2 FYNNEI, per germline.

V is TRBV6-5 and J is TRBJ2-2; D unresolved. Germline lookup yields CDR1 MNHEY and CDR2 SVGAGI. Trimming took off 11 bases at V and 1 base at J, with 5 bases between the two ends. This CDR3 is built from 11 residues. The CDR3 loop reads CAGQNTGELFF. The CDR3 coding sequence is TGTGCCGGCCAGAACACCGGGGAGCTGTTTTTT.

The V gene is TRBV18, the J gene TRBJ2-7; 11 bases agree with TRBD2. The CDR3 is 15 residues long. The trim removed 5 bases at V and 4 bases at J, leaving 7 bases unmatched. Germline loops: CDR1 KGHSH, CDR2 LQKENI. The CDR3 region has the DNA TGTGCCAGCTCAAACCCTACTAGCGGGGGTTACGAGCAGTACTTC. Translation: CASSNPTSGGYEQYF.

V is TRBV10-1 and J is TRBJ1-2; D is unclear. Trimming stripped 2 bases from V and 5 bases from J, with 18 bases between. CDR3 length equals 16 residues. Per the germline V gene, CDR1 is WNHNN and CDR2 is SYGVQD (reference sequence). CDR3 sequence reads: CASSEGRFPVGYGYTF. The CDR3, as DNA: TGCGCCAGCAGTGAGGGCAGGTTCCCCGTTGGGTATGGCTACACCTTC.

J is TRBJ2-3 and V is TRBV7-9; 11 bases align to TRBD2. The CDR3 extends over 14 amino acids. Germline V gives CDR1 SEHNR, CDR2 FQNEAQ (reference sequence). With V trimmed by 11 bases and J by 4 bases, 8 bases remained unmatched. The CDR3 sequence is CAAGTSGRSDTQYF. CDR3 nucleotides: TGTGCCGCGGGAACTAGCGGGAGATCAGATACGCAGTATTTT.

CDR3 sequence: CAWSFPGHNAPLSYEQYF. The CDR3 nucleotides read TGTGCCTGGAGCTTCCCGGGACATAACGCACCGCTCTCCTACGAGCAGTACTTC. The chain is built from TRBV30 and TRBJ2-7; tentatively, D is TRBD1 (6 bases). V dropped 3 bases and J dropped 0 bases, with 24 bases sitting between them. Germline CDR1 GTSNPN, CDR2 SVGIG (reference sequence). The CDR3 is made up of 18 amino acids.

V usage is TRBV7-9 and J usage is TRBJ1-2; 10 bases fit TRBD1. The V segment lost 4 bases and the J segment 6 bases; nucleotides outside the gene matches: 2. Germline V lookup: CDR1 SEHNR, CDR2 FQNEAQ (reference sequence). The length of the CDR3 is 13 residues. The chain's CDR3 is CASSSGQGNGYTF. CDR3 nucleotides: TGTGCCAGCAGCTCGGGACAGGGGAATGGCTACACCTTC.

Concerning this clone: The same CDR3 also results from other DNA sequences found in this sample. The chain is built from TRBV18 and TRBJ1-1; D not resolved. Germline CDR1 is KGHSH and CDR2 is LQKENI. The CDR3 is made up of 13 amino acids. V was clipped by 2 bases and J by 0 bases, with 4 bases between them. The CDR3 region is CASSPTVNTEAFF. The CDR3 DNA sequence: TGTGCCAGCTCACCAACTGTGAACACTGAAGCTTTCTTT.

In this sample, this clone turned up a few times. The chain uses TRBV7-2 and TRBJ1-5, with 8 bases lining up with TRBD1. Trimming at V came to 5 bases and at J to 3 bases, leaving 6 bases not matched to a gene. CDR1 is SGHTA and CDR2 is FQGNSA in the germline V gene. The CDR3 is made up of 15 amino acids. The CDR3 loop is CASSPDRGDNQPQHF. The CDR3 bases are TGTGCCAGCAGCCCCGACAGGGGAGACAATCAGCCCCAGCATTTT.

The chain is built from TRBV30 and TRBJ2-7; 8 bases are shared with TRBD1. CDR3 length: 13 residues. After removal of 5 bases from V and 2 bases from J, the junction contained 5 bases not matched to a gene. Germline CDR1 and CDR2: GTSNPN and SVGIG (reference sequence). The CDR3 sequence is CAWDRTGTYEQYF. The CDR3 DNA reads TGTGCCTGGGATAGGACAGGGACCTACGAGCAGTACTTC.

The genes are TRBV18 and TRBJ1-2, with 8 positions matching TRBD1. The CDR3 extends over 15 amino acids. With 0 bases clipped from V and 8 bases from J, the junction kept 8 bases outside the gene matches. Germline assignment: CDR1 KGHSH and CDR2 LQKENI. For the CDR3, the DNA is TGTGCCAGCTCACCACCGCCGGACAGGGCGGAAGGCTACACCTTC. Residues: CASSPPPDRAEGYTF. Drawing the rest from reference TRBV18 and TRBJ1-2, the complete variable domain is NAGVMQNPRHLVRRRGQEARLRCSPMKGHSHVYWYRQLPEEGLKFMVYLQKENIIDESGMPKERFSAEFPKEGPSILRIQQVVRGDSAAYFCASSPPPDRAEGYTFGSGTRLTVV.

This clone came up once. This sequence joins TRBV11-3 and TRBJ1-1; TRBD1 matches 8 bases. The CDR3 is 14 residues long. Trimming cost V 5 bases and J 7 bases; bases outside gene matches: 9. Germline values: CDR1 SGHNT, CDR2 YENEEA. The CDR3 loop reads CASSLGQEYGEAFF. DNA for the CDR3: TGTGCCAGCAGCCTGGGACAGGAGTACGGTGAAGCTTTCTTT.

This clone has a single count. The rearrangement uses TRBV3-1 (or the pseudogene TRBV3-2) and TRBJ2-5; 13 nucleotides match TRBD2. The CDR3 has 14 amino acids. The ends lost 7 bases at V and 7 bases at J; junction bases unmatched: 6. CDR1 is LGHDT and CDR2 is YNNKEL in the germline V gene (reference sequence). CDR3 DNA: TGTGCCAGCAAGGGACTAGCGGGACACGGGACCCAGTACTTC. Translating gives CASKGLAGHGTQYF.

The chain uses TRBV7-3 and TRBJ1-2; TRBD1 is a possible D gene (5 bases). Trimming cost V 4 bases and J 6 bases, with 18 bases left between them. This CDR3 has 15 amino acids. Per germline, CDR1 SGHTA and CDR2 FQGTGA. The CDR3 reads CASSSRPGDLDGYTF. In nucleotides, the CDR3 is TGTGCCAGCAGCTCGCGACCGGGGGATTTGGATGGCTACACCTTC.

The gene calls are TRBV6-2 or TRBV6-3 and TRBJ2-3, with D possibly TRBD1 on 5 matching bases. V gave up 0 bases and J gave up 0 bases, with 13 bases separating them. The V gene's germline CDR1 is MNHEY and CDR2 SVGEGT. This CDR3 contains 17 residues. Here the CDR3 DNA reads TGTGCCAGCAGTTACTCGGCCTGGGCAGGGAGCACAGATACGCAGTATTTT. Protein: CASSYSAWAGSTDTQYF.